A single sample gave rise to the 12 T cell receptor beta chains below, sequenced in a study of blood T cell repertoires in COVID-19 (dated by TCRdb to 2020 to 2022). Library preparation used the immunoSEQ multiplex PCR assay. TCRdb mirrors the immuneACCESS table, restricted to in-frame sequences. Some clones are absent from its copies; in checked studies, under half trace to an unresolved V gene, and the reason for the others is unknown. The sample has about 260,000 clones on record, more than 75% of them singletons. Of the sample, just under 9% falls within the top ten clones. The specimen sequenced was peripheral blood. Receptors were obtained from a man in his forties with active or convalescent COVID-19.

The rearrangement joins TRBV29-1 to TRBJ2-3; 7 bases are shared with TRBD2. The CDR3 is 13 amino acids. J lost 5 bases, V lost 4 bases, and 6 bases had no gene match. Germline lookup yields CDR1 SQVTM and CDR2 ANQGSEA. CDR3 bases: TGCAGCGTTGCGGGAGGCCGAGGAGATACGCAGTATTTT. This translates into CSVAGGRGDTQYF.

The chain joins TRBV9 to TRBJ2-1; 11 bases agree with TRBD2. CDR3 length: 16 residues. The ends lost 3 bases at V and 7 bases at J; junction bases unmatched: 9. Germline V gene data show CDR1 as SGDLS and CDR2 as YYNGEE. CDR3 in amino acids: CASSAVLAGVFNEQFF. In DNA, the CDR3 is TGTGCCAGCAGCGCTGTACTAGCGGGAGTGTTTAATGAGCAGTTCTTC.

The chain combines TRBV6-5 with TRBJ2-2; TRBD1 matches at 9 bases. Trimming at V came to 8 bases and at J to 4 bases, leaving 8 bases not matched to a gene. The CDR3 extends over 15 amino acids. Germline-derived CDR1 and CDR2 are MNHEY and SVGAGI. CDR3 in amino acids: CASGPGQGPTGELFF. CDR3 in DNA: TGTGCCAGCGGCCCGGGACAGGGACCCACCGGGGAGCTGTTTTTT.

The genes are TRBV6-5 and TRBJ2-7; tentative D call: TRBD1 (5 bases). There are 13 residues in the CDR3. Germline values: CDR1 MNHEY, CDR2 SVGAGI. Trimming shortened V by 6 bases and J by 6 bases, and 15 bases separated the two germline ends. As DNA, the CDR3 is TGTGCCAGCAGACCACAGGCCGGCCGCGAGCAGTACTTC. This codes for CASRPQAGREQYF.

About this clone itself: Compared with germline, one end of the junction differs, possibly owing to a read error. This chain joins TRBV2 and TRBJ1-1; 8 nucleotides agree with TRBD1. The V gene's germline CDR1 is SNHLY and CDR2 FYNNEI. This CDR3 spans 12 amino acids. The DNA of the CDR3 is TGTGCCAGCAGAGAAGACAGGGGTAGAACTTTCTTT. Translated: CASREDRGRTFF.

The V and J genes are TRBV7-2 and TRBJ2-7, with 8 bases fitting TRBD2. V shed 2 bases and J 2 bases; nucleotides not matched to a gene: 5. CDR3 length equals 15 residues. Germline CDR1 reads SGHTA; CDR2 reads FQGNSA. The CDR3 sequence is CASSLISGATYEQYF. In nucleotides, the CDR3 is TGTGCCAGCAGCTTAATTAGCGGGGCTACCTACGAGCAGTACTTC. The variable domain in full, with the rest retrieved from reference TRBV7-2 and TRBJ2-7, is GAGVSQSPSNKVTEKGKDVELRCDPISGHTALYWYRQSLGQGLEFLIYFQGNSAPDKSGLPSDRFSAERTGGSVSTLTIQRTQQEDSAVYLCASSLISGATYEQYFGPGTRLTVT.

The chain carries TRBV27 and TRBJ2-7; unclear D gene. The CDR3 is 15 residues long. From germline, CDR1 is MNHEY and CDR2 SMNVEV (reference sequence). Trimming left V 1 base short and J 3 bases short, with 13 bases between. The CDR3 protein is CASSLFPGLVYEQYF. For the CDR3, the DNA is TGTGCCAGCAGTTTATTTCCGGGTCTGGTCTACGAGCAGTACTTC.

J is TRBJ2-5 and V is TRBV24-1, with D maybe TRBD1 (5 bases). Per the germline V gene, CDR1 is KGHDR and CDR2 is SFDVKD. The CDR3 sequence is 14 residues long. Trimming cost V 7 bases and J 1 base, with 12 bases left between them. This CDR3 is CATSPGITQETQYF. CDR3 sequence (DNA): TGTGCCACCAGCCCAGGGATAACCCAAGAGACCCAGTACTTC.

The chain links TRBV2 to TRBJ1-4; 9 bases are a match to TRBD1. CDR1 and CDR2 from the germline V gene are SNHLY and FYNNEI. The CDR3 contains 14 residues. J was trimmed by 5 bases and V by 6 bases; bases with no gene match: 4. The CDR3 protein is CASRAQGANEKLFF. The CDR3 DNA follows: TGTGCCAGCAGAGCACAGGGGGCGAATGAAAAACTGTTTTTT.

CDR3 sequence reads: CASSAPSGGRDEQFF. The DNA for the CDR3 is TGTGCCAGCAGCGCCCCTAGCGGGGGTCGGGATGAGCAGTTCTTC. The rearrangement joins TRBV9 to TRBJ2-1, with TRBD2 matching 10 bases. V gave up 3 bases and J gave up 8 bases; unmatched junction bases: 8. The germline gives CDR1 SGDLS, CDR2 YYNGEE. The CDR3 is 15 residues long.

The V call is TRBV5-1, the J call TRBJ2-5, with 11 bases identical to TRBD2. CDR3 size: 16 residues. V was pared by 9 bases and J by 4 bases, with 14 bases of the junction left unmatched. Per the germline V gene, CDR1 is SGHRS and CDR2 is YFSETQ. CDR3 loop: CATGPTSGGGSETQYF. The CDR3 coding sequence is TGCGCCACCGGACCTACTAGCGGGGGAGGATCAGAGACCCAGTACTTC.

The chain has TRBV7-9 and TRBJ1-4, with D tentatively TRBD1 (6 bases). The germline V and J ends were trimmed by 1 base and 15 bases, with 9 bases remaining between them. This CDR3 spans 11 amino acids. CDR1 and CDR2 from the germline V gene are SEHNR and FQNEAQ (reference sequence). CDR3: CASSLGQGLFF. The CDR3 bases are TGTGCCAGCAGCTTAGGTCAGGGGTTGTTTTTT.